What follows are 17 T cell receptor beta chains derived from one specimen sequenced in a study of CD8 T cells in ankylosing spondylitis. TCRdb re-derived calls from the 5' RACE reads in MiXCR, one entry per CDR3 protein. The table includes roughly 370,000 distinct CDR3 sequences, approximately 20% detected once. These receptors are not linked to any known antigen. Broader study findings: Ankylosing spondylitis blood seemed to carry a telltale TCR beta motif made of about 8 highly homologous variants.

The source material was blood, either unsorted or a sorted T cell fraction (not recorded which). The origin of the receptors is a male donor with ankylosing spondylitis.

V is TRBV4-2 and J is TRBJ2-2; weak D call: TRBD1 (5 bases). The CDR3 contains 15 residues. Germline CDR1 reads LGHNA; CDR2 reads YNFKEQ. Trimming removed 1 base from V and 0 bases from J, with 6 bases in between. DNA of the CDR3: TGTGCCAGCAGCCAAGTGACAGCGAACACCGGGGAGCTGTTTTTT. Amino acids: CASSQVTANTGELFF.

The CDR3 reads CASSSTDGLYGYTF. In DNA form, the CDR3 reads TGTGCCAGCAGCTCTACGGACGGCCTCTATGGCTACACCTTC. V gene TRBV11-2 combines with J gene TRBJ1-2; D remains unclear. Germline loops: CDR1 SGHAT, CDR2 FQNNGV. The CDR3 is 14 residues long. The V and J ends lost 4 bases and 4 bases respectively, with 13 bases between them.

This clonotype was picked up a small number of times. The chain links TRBV7-8 to TRBJ2-5; maybe TRBD2 (7 bases). The germline CDR1 and CDR2 sequences are SGHVS and FQNEAQ. The germline V and J ends were trimmed by 2 bases and 9 bases, with 13 bases remaining between them. The length of the CDR3 is 13 residues. The CDR3 loop reads CASSLLEGGAQYF. The CDR3 region has the DNA TGTGCCAGCAGCTTACTCGAGGGGGGGGCCCAGTACTTC.

This sequence joins TRBV7-8 and TRBJ2-5; D ambiguous. The CDR3 length is 14 residues. Looked up from germline, CDR1 is SGHVS and CDR2 is FQNEAQ. Trimming took 3 bases from V and 5 from J, leaving 13 bases between them. CDR3 protein: CASSLERPMETQYF. As DNA, the CDR3 is TGTGCCAGCAGCTTGGAACGCCCGATGGAGACCCAGTACTTC. The complete variable domain, with remaining parts taken from reference TRBV7-8 and TRBJ2-5, reads GAGVSQSPRYKVAKRGQDVALRCDPISGHVSLFWYQQALGQGPEFLTYFQNEAQLDKSGLPSDRFFAERPEGSVSTLKIQRTQQEDSAVYLCASSLERPMETQYFGPGTRLLVL.

The V call is TRBV4-2, the J call TRBJ1-1; unclear D gene. The V gene's germline CDR1 is LGHNA and CDR2 YNFKEQ. The CDR3 loop spans 14 amino acids. V dropped 0 bases and J dropped 9 bases, with 14 bases sitting between them. CDR3 nucleotide sequence: TGTGCCAGCAGCCAAGATCTGGGATCGACACAAGCTTTCTTT. It translates to CASSQDLGSTQAFF.

The table lists this clonotype with a few counts. This chain connects TRBV20-1 to TRBJ2-3; D remains unclear. The germline CDR1 and CDR2 sequences are DFQATT and SNEGSKA (reference sequence). The CDR3 is made up of 13 amino acids. Trimming stripped 2 bases from V and 0 bases from J, with 6 bases between. CDR3 bases: TGCAGTGCTAGATCCGCGAGCACAGATACGCAGTATTTT. This sequence encodes CSARSASTDTQYF.

The chain has TRBV20-1 and TRBJ2-3; a weak D match, TRBD2 (6 bases). V shed 6 bases and J shed 0 bases, with 16 bases lying between them. Germline CDR1 is DFQATT and CDR2 is SNEGSKA (reference sequence). The CDR3 covers 15 residues. The CDR3 DNA reads as TGCAGTGCCCCACGACCCGGGACTAGCACAGATACGCAGTATTTT. This sequence encodes CSAPRPGTSTDTQYF.

This clonotype was found a few times. The chain links TRBV3-1 to TRBJ2-5, with D possibly being TRBD1 (6 bases). Germline CDR1 LGHDT, CDR2 YNNKEL (reference sequence). The CDR3 has 14 amino acids. V shed 8 bases and J shed 0 bases, with 13 bases lying between them. The DNA for the CDR3 is TGTGCCAGCGATGGGGGCGGGTACCAAGAGACCCAGTACTTC. Translating it yields CASDGGGYQETQYF.

The CDR3 region has the DNA TGCAGCGGGGGGGAGCAAGAGACCCAGTACTTC. It specifies CSGGEQETQYF. The chain has TRBV29-1 and TRBJ2-5, with a weak D call TRBD2 (6 bases). Trimming pared 7 bases from V and 2 bases from J, leaving 8 bases between. The CDR3 loop spans 11 amino acids. Germline loops: CDR1 SQVTM, CDR2 ANQGSEA.

This clonotype was seen a few times. The rearrangement links TRBV20-1 to TRBJ2-3; the D gene is possibly TRBD2 (6 bases). With 6 bases removed from V and 0 bases from J, the gap between germline ends came to 22 bases. Germline CDR1 DFQATT, CDR2 SNEGSKA (reference sequence). This CDR3 has 17 residues. The CDR3 region has the DNA TGCAGTGCCATTCCGGGACTCGAGCTTACTAGCACAGATACGCAGTATTTT. As protein: CSAIPGLELTSTDTQYF.

This clonotype has only a few counts. The V gene is TRBV29-1, the J gene TRBJ2-7; D is unresolved. Germline assignment: CDR1 SQVTM and CDR2 ANQGSEA. Trimming pared 4 bases from V and 2 bases from J, leaving 15 bases between. The CDR3 consists of 14 residues. Here the CDR3 reads CSVGAQRTTYEQYF. The CDR3 region has the DNA TGCAGCGTTGGGGCACAGCGAACTACCTACGAGCAGTACTTC.

The chain employs TRBV20-1 and TRBJ2-3, with 13 bases lining up with TRBD2. Per germline, CDR1 DFQATT and CDR2 SNEGSKA (reference sequence). The J segment lost 0 bases and the V segment lost 6 bases, leaving 6 bases of the junction unmatched. CDR3 length: 16 residues. In nucleotides, the CDR3 is TGCAGTGCAATACCGGGACTAGCGGGAAGCACAGATACGCAGTATTTT. Amino acid sequence: CSAIPGLAGSTDTQYF.

A few counts support this clonotype. The rearrangement links TRBV20-1 to TRBJ2-7, with 13 bases that match TRBD2. Germline assignment: CDR1 DFQATT and CDR2 SNEGSKA (reference sequence). This CDR3 comprises 16 residues. The V gene end was trimmed by 5 bases and the J gene end by 7 bases; junction bases not matched to a gene: 14. For the CDR3, the DNA is TGCAGTGCTGTCGATGGACTAGCGGGAGCCGTGAGGGAGCAGTACTTC. As protein: CSAVDGLAGAVREQYF.

A few counts support this clonotype. The chain has TRBV12-3 or TRBV12-4 and TRBJ1-2; D ambiguous. V was trimmed by 5 bases and J by 5 bases, leaving 18 bases between them. The CDR3 loop spans 15 amino acids. In DNA, the CDR3 is TGTGCCAGCAGTCCTAACAGAATTTCTGGGTATGGCTACACCTTC. It encodes CASSPNRISGYGYTF.

The rearrangement links TRBV20-1 to TRBJ2-2; 9 bases map to TRBD2. The CDR3 contains 17 residues. Germline V gene sequence: CDR1 DFQATT, CDR2 SNEGSKA (reference sequence). With 3 bases clipped from V and 9 bases from J, the junction kept 17 bases outside the gene matches. As DNA, the CDR3 is TGCAGTGCTAGCGCAGATAGCGGGAGCCTAATGGTCAGGGAGCTGTTTTTT. Translated, it gives CSASADSGSLMVRELFF.

This clonotype was seen a few times. This chain joins TRBV5-1 and TRBJ2-4; D is perhaps TRBD2 (5 bases). Germline V gene sequence: CDR1 SGHRS, CDR2 YFSETQ. The CDR3 loop spans 15 amino acids. V was trimmed by 4 bases and J by 1 base, leaving 12 bases between them. The CDR3 DNA follows: TGCGCCAGCAGCAGCACCGGGAACGCCAAAAACATTCAGTACTTC. Its protein is CASSSTGNAKNIQYF.

This clonotype was seen only a few times. The V call is TRBV28, the J call TRBJ2-1, with TRBD2 matching 11 bases. Germline loops: CDR1 MDHEN, CDR2 SYDVKM. The CDR3 sequence is 15 residues long. The trim removed 8 bases at V and 9 bases at J, leaving 12 bases unmatched. Written as DNA, the CDR3 is TGTGCCAGCGGGCCCTGGACTAGCGGGTTCAGTGAGCAGTTCTTC. It yields the protein CASGPWTSGFSEQFF.